This T cell receptor beta chain comes out of a study of T cell repertoires in cytomegalovirus infection. This CDR3 region has 16 residues. The V gene end was trimmed by 0 bases and the J gene end by 4 bases; junction bases not matched to a gene: 4. Per germline, CDR1 MNHEY and CDR2 SMNVEV (reference sequence). In TCRdb, the reads were re-called with MiXCR into one record per CDR3 protein. The repertoire holds around 360,000 distinct CDR3 sequences, approximately 30% seen once, with roughly 13% in the top ten. As for this clonotype: What it recognizes is unknown.

Sequenced here: cultured PBMCs, sampled from culture after CMV antigen stimulation. The rearrangement joins TRBV27 to TRBJ2-1; 9 bases are shared with TRBD2. The TCR was taken from a human donor in good health (CMV status not recorded). Some clones in this sample may be carry-over from other donors' samples. As DNA, the CDR3 is TGTGCCAGCAGTTTATCGGGGACTAGCAGATACAATGAGCAGTTCTTC. It encodes CASSLSGTSRYNEQFF.